The 15 T cell receptor beta chains below were found in one sample sequenced in a study of blood T cell repertoires in COVID-19. Repertoires were generated with immunoSEQ multiplex PCR, while TCRdb's copy carries only in-frame clones and drops some. Of some 230,000 clones in the sample, about 80% were seen once. Sequencing was performed on peripheral blood. These receptors all stem from a woman aged 25-40 years who had recovered from COVID-19.

The gene calls are TRBV19 and TRBJ2-7; 8 bases are a match to TRBD2. Germline V gene sequence: CDR1 LNHDA, CDR2 SQIVND (reference sequence). The CDR3 spans 15 residues. With V trimmed by 3 bases and J by 3 bases, 7 bases remained unmatched. CDR3 bases: TGTGCCAGTAGTATTAGAGAGGGACTAGGCTACGAGCAGTACTTC. Translating it yields CASSIREGLGYEQYF.

V gene TRBV6-2 or TRBV6-3 combines with J gene TRBJ2-7; 9 bases match TRBD2. Germline trimming cut 2 bases from V and 4 bases from J; bases unmatched to any gene: 6. The CDR3 covers 15 residues. Germline assignment: CDR1 MNHEY and CDR2 SVGEGT. The CDR3 protein is CASSYPTSGLYEQYF. CDR3 DNA sequence: TGTGCCAGCAGTTACCCTACTAGCGGGCTTTACGAGCAGTACTTC.

The V and J genes are TRBV19 and TRBJ2-5; 11 bases are shared with TRBD1. This CDR3 has 16 residues. CDR1 is LNHDA, CDR2 SQIVND, per germline (reference sequence). Trimming took 1 base from V and 4 from J; bases not matched to a gene: 5. The CDR3 DNA follows: TGTGCCAGTAGTATAGCCGGGACAGGGGGAGGAGAGACCCAGTACTTC. Translation gives CASSIAGTGGGETQYF.

The V call is TRBV24-1, the J call TRBJ1-5, with TRBD1 as a possible D gene (6 bases). This CDR3 has 14 residues. CDR1 is KGHDR and CDR2 is SFDVKD in the germline V gene. V lost 5 bases and J 7 bases, leaving 14 bases between the germline ends. The CDR3 loop reads CATSARQVPQPQHF. Here the CDR3 DNA reads TGTGCCACCAGTGCTCGACAGGTACCCCAGCCCCAGCATTTT.

This clone was observed a few times. The chain employs TRBV28 and TRBJ1-1; maybe TRBD1 (6 bases). V was trimmed by 9 bases and J by 4 bases, leaving 24 bases between them. The CDR3 is 16 residues long. Germline V gives CDR1 MDHEN, CDR2 SYDVKM. The CDR3 spells CASGNWGGADGTEAFF. The CDR3 nucleotides are TGTGCCAGTGGAAATTGGGGGGGGGCGGATGGCACTGAAGCTTTCTTT.

The rearrangement uses TRBV27 and TRBJ2-7, with 12 bases fitting TRBD2. Germline loops: CDR1 MNHEY, CDR2 SMNVEV (reference sequence). V shed 8 bases and J 4 bases; nucleotides not matched to a gene: 6. The CDR3 is 14 amino acids. CDR3 sequence reads: CASGTTSGSYEQYF. CDR3 bases: TGTGCCAGCGGGACGACTAGCGGGAGTTACGAGCAGTACTTC.

The sample holds many counts of this clone. The CDR3 DNA reads TGTGCCAGCAGCTCTGGGACAGGGCAACGTAATTCACCCCTCCACTTT. This sequence encodes CASSSGTGQRNSPLHF. This chain links TRBV5-6 with TRBJ1-6; 9 nucleotides agree with TRBD1. This CDR3 has 16 residues. With V trimmed by 3 bases and J by 6 bases, 7 bases remained unmatched. Germline V lookup: CDR1 SGHDT, CDR2 YYEEEE. The full variable domain, its missing parts supplied by reference TRBV5-6 and TRBJ1-6, is DAGVTQSPTHLIKTRGQQVTLRCSPKSGHDTVSWYQQALGQGPQFIFQYYEEEERQRGNFPDRFSGHQFPNYSSELNVNALLLGDSALYLCASSSGTGQRNSPLHFGNGTRLTVT.

The chain recombines TRBV4-1 with TRBJ2-1; D may be TRBD1 (7 bases). CDR1 and CDR2 from the germline V gene are MGHRA and YSYEKL. Trimming took 3 bases from V and 4 from J, leaving 25 bases between them. CDR3 length: 19 amino acids. The CDR3 loop is CASSHNPGLSKGAYNEQFF. The DNA for the CDR3 is TGCGCCAGCAGCCACAATCCCGGACTATCGAAGGGGGCGTACAATGAGCAGTTCTTC.

The chain is built from TRBV5-1 and TRBJ1-1, with D maybe TRBD1 (5 bases). There are 14 residues in the CDR3. Germline values: CDR1 SGHRS, CDR2 YFSETQ. Trimming took 6 bases from V and 4 from J, leaving 16 bases between them. The CDR3 DNA follows: TGCGCCAGCACAGAACTCAACCAGGGCACTGAAGCTTTCTTT. Residues: CASTELNQGTEAFF.

The chain has TRBV28 and TRBJ2-5; 8 bases are a match to TRBD1. The CDR3 extends over 14 amino acids. The germline CDR1 and CDR2 sequences are MDHEN and SYDVKM. V lost 4 bases and J lost 3; bases outside the gene matches: 4. The CDR3 spells CASSYPGGKETQYF. CDR3 coding DNA: TGTGCCAGCAGTTATCCAGGGGGCAAAGAGACCCAGTACTTC.

This chain connects TRBV7-9 to TRBJ2-7, with 7 nucleotides matching TRBD1. V was clipped by 4 bases and J by 5 bases; unmatched bases: 5. The CDR3 covers 13 residues. Germline values: CDR1 SEHNR, CDR2 FQNEAQ (reference sequence). CDR3 coding DNA: TGTGCCAGCAGCTCCATCACAGGGGACGAGCAGTACTTC. Its translation is CASSSITGDEQYF.

This sequence joins TRBV30 and TRBJ1-2; 7 positions match TRBD1. The CDR3 consists of 15 residues. After removal of 3 bases from V and 5 bases from J, the junction contained 12 bases not matched to a gene. Germline V gene lookup returns CDR1 GTSNPN and CDR2 SVGIG (reference sequence). The CDR3: CAWSGTPLTGYGYTF. DNA of the CDR3: TGTGCCTGGAGCGGGACCCCACTGACAGGGTATGGCTACACCTTC.

This clone is a singleton in its sample. V is TRBV19 and J is TRBJ2-7, with no clear D. The germline CDR1 and CDR2 sequences are LNHDA and SQIVND (reference sequence). The germline V and J ends were trimmed by 1 base and 0 bases, with 10 bases remaining between them. The CDR3 loop spans 15 amino acids. The CDR3 sequence is CASSIVPLSSYEQYF. The CDR3 nucleotides are TGTGCCAGTAGTATAGTACCACTAAGCTCCTACGAGCAGTACTTC.

V usage is TRBV4-1 and J usage is TRBJ2-2, with 12 bases that match TRBD2. The CDR3 extends over 16 amino acids. J lost 7 bases, V lost 4 bases, and 7 bases had no gene match. CDR1 MGHRA and CDR2 YSYEKL come from the germline V gene. CDR3 coding DNA: TGCGCCAGCAGCCCGCGACTAGCGGGAGTAGGCGGGGAGCTGTTTTTT. It translates to CASSPRLAGVGGELFF.

The chain uses TRBV5-4 and TRBJ1-1, with 9 positions matching TRBD1. Unmatched junction bases numbered 4, after V lost 2 bases and J lost 5 bases. Germline V gene data show CDR1 as SGHNT and CDR2 as YYREEE (reference sequence). The CDR3 is made up of 14 amino acids. In nucleotides, the CDR3 is TGTGCCAGCAGCTTCACAGGGGGCTCGACTGAAGCTTTCTTT. It encodes CASSFTGGSTEAFF. The full variable domain, in which reference TRBV5-4 and TRBJ1-1 provide the parts outside the CDR3, is ETGVTQSPTHLIKTRGQQVTLRCSSQSGHNTVSWYQQALGQGPQFIFQYYREEENGRGNFPPRFSGLQFPNYSSELNVNALELDDSALYLCASSFTGGSTEAFFGQGTRLTVV.